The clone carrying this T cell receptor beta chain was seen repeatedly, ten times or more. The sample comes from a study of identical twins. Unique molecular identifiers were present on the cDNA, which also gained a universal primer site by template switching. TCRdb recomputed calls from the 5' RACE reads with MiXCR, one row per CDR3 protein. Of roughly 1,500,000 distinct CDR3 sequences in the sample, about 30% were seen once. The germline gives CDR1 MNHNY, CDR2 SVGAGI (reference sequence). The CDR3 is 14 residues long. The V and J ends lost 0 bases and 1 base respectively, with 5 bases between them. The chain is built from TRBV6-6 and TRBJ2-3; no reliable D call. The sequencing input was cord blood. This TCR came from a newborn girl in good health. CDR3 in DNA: TGTGCCAGCAGTTACTCCAGGCGCACAGATACGCAGTATTTT. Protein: CASSYSRRTDTQYF.